The next 27 T cell receptor beta chains were all read from a single sample in a study of shared clonotypes between healthy human individuals. Sequencing was performed with immunoSEQ multiplex PCR; in TCRdb, only in-frame clones are kept and a portion is missing. Here the sample spans millions of clones, 90% to 95% being singletons. Sequenced material: naive CD4+ T cells sorted from blood. The subset: CD45RA+ positively selected. The receptors were sampled from a man younger than 30 in good health.

This clone turned up a few times. The V and J genes are TRBV30 and TRBJ1-1, with 7 nucleotides matching TRBD1. The germline V gene has CDR1 GTSNPN and CDR2 SVGIG (reference sequence). The CDR3 is made up of 14 amino acids. V lost 4 bases to trimming and J lost 0 bases; unmatched junction nucleotides: 5. The CDR3 DNA reads TGTGCCTGGACCCGGGACAGCATGAACACTGAAGCTTTCTTT. It codes for CAWTRDSMNTEAFF.

This chain joins TRBV7-6 and TRBJ1-1; D is unclear. CDR1 and CDR2 from the germline V gene are SGHVS and FNYEAQ. V lost 0 bases and J 1 base, leaving 9 bases between the germline ends. This CDR3 has 15 residues. CDR3 residues: CASSLAPPRNTEAFF. CDR3 DNA: TGTGCCAGCAGCTTAGCCCCCCCGCGGAACACTGAAGCTTTCTTT.

The chain joins TRBV6-5 to TRBJ1-5; the match to TRBD1 covers 7 bases. Germline CDR1 and CDR2: MNHEY and SVGAGI. Losses at the gene ends were 5 bases for V and 0 bases for J; bases not matched to a gene: 4. The CDR3 is made up of 15 amino acids. CDR3 nucleotides: TGTGCCAGCAGTCCAGACAGGGTTAGCAATCAGCCCCAGCATTTT. This encodes CASSPDRVSNQPQHF.

To note about this clone: Additional DNA sequences in this sample encode the identical CDR3. The CDR3 nucleotides read TGTGCCAGCAGGCCGCAGGGGGCAACTAATGAAAAACTGTTTTTT. Protein: CASRPQGATNEKLFF. The J gene is TRBJ1-4, the V gene TRBV6-5, with TRBD1 matching over 7 bases. CDR3 size: 15 residues. Trimming at V came to 6 bases and at J to 0 bases, leaving 4 bases not matched to a gene. CDR1 and CDR2 (germline): MNHEY, SVGAGI.

Only one count was recorded for this clone. Other nucleotide sequences in the sample specify the same CDR3. The J gene is TRBJ1-1, the V gene TRBV18; a weak D match, TRBD1 (6 bases). With 2 bases removed from V and 3 bases from J, the gap between germline ends came to 10 bases. Germline V gene data show CDR1 as KGHSH and CDR2 as LQKENI. CDR3 size: 14 residues. In nucleotides, the CDR3 is TGTGCCAGCTCACCATTGGGGGCGGACACTGAAGCTTTCTTT. Translated: CASSPLGADTEAFF. Together with reference TRBV18 and TRBJ1-1, the CDR3 gives the full variable domain: NAGVMQNPRHLVRRRGQEARLRCSPMKGHSHVYWYRQLPEEGLKFMVYLQKENIIDESGMPKERFSAEFPKEGPSILRIQQVVRGDSAAYFCASSPLGADTEAFFGQGTRLTVV.

With regard to this clone: Other DNA sequences in the same sample also yield this CDR3. The genes are TRBV5-1 and TRBJ2-3; perhaps TRBD2 as D (6 bases). Trimming shortened V by 5 bases and J by 1 base, and 8 bases separated the two germline ends. Germline CDR1 reads SGHRS; CDR2 reads YFSETQ. The CDR3 has 13 residues. The CDR3 spells CASSPGGTDTQYF. As DNA, the CDR3 is TGCGCCAGCAGTCCGGGGGGCACAGATACGCAGTATTTT.

This sequence joins TRBV19 and TRBJ2-4; D perhaps matches TRBD1 (5 bases). CDR1 is LNHDA and CDR2 is SQIVND in the germline V gene (reference sequence). This CDR3 has 13 amino acids. V lost 3 bases and J lost 8, with 11 bases in between. This CDR3 reads CASSILIGDIQYF. CDR3 in DNA: TGTGCCAGTAGTATTCTTATAGGGGACATTCAGTACTTC.

This sequence joins TRBV5-1 and TRBJ2-3; D not certain. Germline assignment: CDR1 SGHRS and CDR2 YFSETQ. This CDR3 comprises 13 residues. Between the trimmed V and J ends, which lost 4 bases and 1 base, there was a span of 7 bases. DNA for the CDR3: TGCGCCAGCAGCGTCTTTGGCACAGATACGCAGTATTTT. Protein sequence: CASSVFGTDTQYF.

V and J are TRBV28 and TRBJ1-2, with D maybe TRBD1 (5 bases). V lost 5 bases to trimming and J lost 8 bases, with 18 bases between them. Germline lookup yields CDR1 MDHEN and CDR2 SYDVKM. The length of the CDR3 is 14 residues. This CDR3 is CASSPPFSGFGYTF. In DNA form, the CDR3 reads TGTGCCAGCAGTCCCCCCTTCTCAGGGTTCGGCTACACCTTC.

V gene TRBV9 combines with J gene TRBJ2-1; 7 positions agree with TRBD1. The CDR3 is 15 amino acids. J was trimmed by 10 bases and V by 4 bases; bases with no gene match: 14. The germline CDR1 and CDR2 sequences are SGDLS and YYNGEE. The CDR3 protein is CASSPEGQPGPEQFF. The CDR3 DNA is TGTGCCAGCAGCCCAGAGGGACAGCCGGGACCGGAGCAGTTCTTC.

This sequence joins TRBV2 and TRBJ2-3; D may correspond to TRBD1 or TRBD2 (7 bases each). Per the germline V gene, CDR1 is SNHLY and CDR2 is FYNNEI. Trimming stripped 8 bases from V and 5 bases from J, with 17 bases between. The CDR3 runs 14 residues. The CDR3 reads CASSGSGGGDTQYF. CDR3 nucleotide sequence: TGTGCCAGCTCGGGCTCAGGGGGGGGAGATACGCAGTATTTT.

Comments on this clone: This same CDR3 is encoded by further DNA sequences in the sample. The chain couples TRBV7-2 to TRBJ1-1; D remains unclear. Germline loops: CDR1 SGHTA, CDR2 FQGNSA. Trimming shortened V by 1 base and J by 3 bases, and 12 bases separated the two germline ends. This CDR3 has 15 amino acids. CDR3 protein: CASSLVTGVDTEAFF. Here the CDR3 DNA reads TGTGCCAGCAGCTTAGTGACGGGAGTGGACACTGAAGCTTTCTTT.

The chain couples TRBV7-2 to TRBJ2-5; 7 bases align to TRBD1. The CDR3 consists of 14 residues. The germline V gene has CDR1 SGHTA and CDR2 FQGNSA. V shed 1 base, J shed 4 bases, and the junction held 3 bases outside the gene matches. CDR3: CASSLETGRETQYF. The CDR3, as DNA: TGTGCCAGCAGCTTAGAGACAGGGCGAGAGACCCAGTACTTC.

With regard to this clone: One end of the junction is discordant with germline, which a read error may explain. V and J are TRBV7-7 and TRBJ2-7; D gene ambiguous. The CDR3 spans 13 residues. Germline V gene sequence: CDR1 SSHAT, CDR2 FNYEAQ (reference sequence). DNA of the CDR3: TGTGCTAGCAGCTTAGGCCTGTACTACGAGCAGTACTTC. This gives the protein CASSLGLYYEQYF.

This clone came up once. The sample contains more than one DNA sequence encoding this CDR3. The V gene is TRBV5-1, the J gene TRBJ2-7, with 7 bases fitting TRBD1. The J segment lost 2 bases and the V segment lost 1 base, leaving 3 bases of the junction unmatched. Germline V CDR1 and CDR2: SGHRS, YFSETQ. The CDR3 is made up of 14 amino acids. The DNA for the CDR3 is TGCGCCAGCAGCTTGCAACAGGGGACCTACGAGCAGTACTTC. This sequence encodes CASSLQQGTYEQYF.

The chain links TRBV18 to TRBJ2-5; D unresolved. Between the trimmed V and J ends, which lost 3 bases and 5 bases, there was a span of 13 bases. The CDR3 length is 14 residues. The V gene's germline CDR1 is KGHSH and CDR2 LQKENI. CDR3 loop: CASSPNELEETQYF. CDR3 coding DNA: TGTGCCAGCTCACCGAACGAATTAGAGGAGACCCAGTACTTC.

The CDR3 DNA sequence: TGTGCCATCTCATCGACAGGGGGCATAACAGATACGCAGTATTTT. Translated, it gives CAISSTGGITDTQYF. The rearrangement joins TRBV10-3 to TRBJ2-3, with 10 bases fitting TRBD1. Germline CDR1 ENHRY, CDR2 SYGVKD. V dropped 8 bases and J dropped 3; count of bases not matched to a gene: 8. CDR3 length: 15 residues.

The chain employs TRBV25-1 and TRBJ2-3; perhaps TRBD2 as D (6 bases). V shed 2 bases and J shed 10 bases, with 7 bases lying between them. Germline V gene data show CDR1 as MGHDK and CDR2 as SYGVNS. The CDR3 has 11 residues. CDR3 nucleotide sequence: TGTGCCAGCAGTGAAGGAGGGGCGCAGTATTTT. The encoded protein is CASSEGGAQYF.

The genes are TRBV7-9 and TRBJ1-5, with D unresolved. The CDR3 runs 14 residues. CDR1 SEHNR and CDR2 FQNEAQ come from the germline V gene (reference sequence). V gave up 4 bases and J gave up 1 base, with 8 bases separating them. The CDR3 nucleotides read TGTGCCAGCAGCTCCACCAAAAGCAATCAGCCCCAGCATTTT. It encodes CASSSTKSNQPQHF. Based on the CDR3 plus reference TRBV7-9 and TRBJ1-5, the full variable domain is DTGVSQNPRHKITKRGQNVTFRCDPISEHNRLYWYRQTLGQGPEFLTYFQNEAQLEKSRLLSDRFSAERPKGSFSTLEIQRTEQGDSAMYLCASSSTKSNQPQHFGDGTRLSIL.

CDR3 sequence (DNA): TGTGCCAGCAGTTTCTTCAGGTCGAACACTGAAGCTTTCTTT. Translating gives CASSFFRSNTEAFF. V gene TRBV28 combines with J gene TRBJ1-1; no definite D call. Germline CDR1 is MDHEN and CDR2 is SYDVKM. The CDR3 covers 14 residues. The V end was cut by 3 bases, the J end by 1 base, with 9 bases between.

V usage is TRBV27 and J usage is TRBJ2-7; D may be TRBD2 (6 bases). V was shortened by 0 bases and J by 2 bases, with 11 bases between the two germline ends. Per the germline V gene, CDR1 is MNHEY and CDR2 is SMNVEV (reference sequence). This CDR3 comprises 15 residues. The CDR3 coding sequence is TGTGCCAGCAGTTTATCGTGGAGGGGACCCTACGAGCAGTACTTC. Its protein is CASSLSWRGPYEQYF.

The chain has TRBV11-2 and TRBJ1-1; 9 bases match TRBD1. Trimming cost V 5 bases and J 1 base; bases outside gene matches: 5. The CDR3 has 15 residues. Germline V lookup: CDR1 SGHAT, CDR2 FQNNGV. CDR3 sequence (DNA): TGTGCCAGCAGCGTGACAGGGGGGCAGAACACTGAAGCTTTCTTT. Amino acids: CASSVTGGQNTEAFF.

The chain employs TRBV11-2 and TRBJ2-5; the D gene is possibly TRBD1 (6 bases). There are 17 residues in the CDR3. Germline V CDR1 and CDR2: SGHAT, FQNNGV. V gave up 5 bases and J gave up 0 bases, with 19 bases separating them. The CDR3 loop reads CASSPSGTGHYQETQYF. As DNA, the CDR3 is TGTGCCAGCAGCCCTAGTGGAACAGGGCACTACCAAGAGACCCAGTACTTC.

This sequence joins TRBV10-3 and TRBJ1-2, with TRBD1 matching over 8 bases. This CDR3 is 13 amino acids long. With V trimmed by 8 bases and J by 1 base, 3 bases remained unmatched. Looked up from germline, CDR1 is ENHRY and CDR2 is SYGVKD. The DNA for the CDR3 is TGTGCCATCGGGGGACAGGTTAACTATGGCTACACCTTC. As protein: CAIGGQVNYGYTF.

CDR3 in amino acids: CASSASWGGAETQYF. The CDR3 bases are TGTGCCAGCAGTGCCTCTTGGGGGGGGGCTGAGACCCAGTACTTC. V usage is TRBV6-1 and J usage is TRBJ2-5; D is perhaps TRBD2 (7 bases). Germline CDR1 reads MNHNS; CDR2 reads SASEGT. This CDR3 has 15 residues. V was trimmed by 4 bases and J by 5 bases, leaving 17 bases between them.

V gene TRBV28 combines with J gene TRBJ1-5; D is unresolved. Per germline, CDR1 MDHEN and CDR2 SYDVKM. The V end was cut by 3 bases, the J end by 3 bases, with 9 bases between. The CDR3 has 14 residues. The CDR3 sequence: CASSFKQFNQPQHF. In nucleotides, the CDR3 is TGTGCCAGCAGTTTTAAACAGTTCAATCAGCCCCAGCATTTT.

V gene TRBV14 combines with J gene TRBJ1-4; D remains unclear. CDR1 is SGHDN and CDR2 is FVKESK in the germline V gene. V lost 0 bases, J lost 8 bases, and 22 bases lay in between. The CDR3 runs 18 residues. The CDR3 sequence: CASSQDYKFRLHEEKLFF. The DNA for the CDR3 is TGTGCCAGCAGCCAAGATTATAAATTTCGGCTCCATGAGGAAAAACTGTTTTTT.